The 21 T cell receptor beta chains below were found in one sample sequenced in a study of CD8 T cells in Susac syndrome. RNA in amounts of roughly 0.45 to 1 ug was reverse transcribed with random hexamers. TCRdb reprocessed the immunoSEQ multiplex PCR reads with MiXCR, giving one entry per CDR3 protein. The table has tens of thousands of distinct CDR3 sequences, nearly 96% seen once; the top ten hold approximately 0.11%. The source material was CD4+ T cells from PBMCs. Receptors originate from a human donor with multiple sclerosis.

The chain joins TRBV29-1 to TRBJ2-7; D gene uncertain. Trimming pared 6 bases from V and 1 base from J, leaving 16 bases between. Germline V CDR1 and CDR2: SQVTM, ANQGSEA. The CDR3 has 14 residues. The CDR3 reads CSVAPRWDSYEQYF. The CDR3 nucleotides are TGCAGCGTGGCCCCCAGGTGGGATTCCTACGAGCAGTACTTC.

This sequence joins TRBV29-1 and TRBJ2-7; 7 bases fit TRBD1. Germline V gives CDR1 SQVTM, CDR2 ANQGSEA. V lost 4 bases and J lost 2; bases outside the gene matches: 5. There are 13 residues in the CDR3. The CDR3 bases are TGCAGCGTTGCAGAGACAGGGACCTACGAGCAGTACTTC. Translating it yields CSVAETGTYEQYF.

The chain recombines TRBV7-9 with TRBJ2-5; D is unresolved. The CDR3 loop spans 15 amino acids. Trimming removed 7 bases at V and 5 bases at J, with 20 bases between. CDR1 is SEHNR, CDR2 FQNEAQ, per germline (reference sequence). Here the CDR3 DNA reads TGTGCCAGCACCTCGCGAAGGTCGGGTACGGAGACCCAGTACTTC. This encodes CASTSRRSGTETQYF.

V usage is TRBV6-2 or TRBV6-3 and J usage is TRBJ1-5; 9 bases agree with TRBD1. The junction had 3 bases not matched to a gene; V was cut back by 6 bases and J by 6 bases. This CDR3 spans 13 amino acids. Germline-derived CDR1 and CDR2 are MNHEY and SVGEGT. The CDR3 region is CASSYRGPQPQHF. CDR3 DNA sequence: TGTGCCAGCAGCTACAGGGGGCCTCAGCCCCAGCATTTT.

V usage is TRBV27 and J usage is TRBJ2-7; D not certain. The germline V and J ends were trimmed by 4 bases and 5 bases, with 0 bases remaining between them. The germline V gene encodes CDR1 MNHEY and CDR2 SMNVEV (reference sequence). The CDR3 runs 9 residues. The CDR3 region is CASSYEQYF. In DNA form, the CDR3 reads TGTGCCAGCAGTTACGAGCAGTACTTC.

The chain couples TRBV5-1 to TRBJ2-5; 7 nucleotides line up with TRBD1. Germline CDR1 is SGHRS and CDR2 is YFSETQ. J lost 5 bases, V lost 0 bases, and 4 bases had no gene match. CDR3 size: 14 residues. DNA of the CDR3: TGCGCCAGCAGCTTGGAACAGGGGTGGGAGACCCAGTACTTC. This gives the protein CASSLEQGWETQYF.

This chain links TRBV29-1 with TRBJ2-5; D uncertain. The CDR3 is 10 amino acids. V lost 4 bases to trimming and J lost 2 bases, with 2 bases between them. Looked up from germline, CDR1 is SQVTM and CDR2 is ANQGSEA. CDR3 loop: CSVGQETQYF. The CDR3 nucleotides are TGCAGCGTTGGTCAAGAGACCCAGTACTTC.

The chain is built from TRBV6-5 and TRBJ1-1; 11 bases line up with TRBD1. The CDR3 runs 17 residues. Germline V gene data show CDR1 as MNHEY and CDR2 as SVGAGI. After removal of 0 bases from V and 4 bases from J, the junction contained 7 bases not matched to a gene. DNA of the CDR3: TGTGCCAGCAGTTACTCTGCCGGGACAGGGGGTAGCACTGAAGCTTTCTTT. Residues: CASSYSAGTGGSTEAFF.

This clonotype was seen a single time. CDR3 residues: CASSQRGETYEQYF. The CDR3 DNA reads TGTGCCAGCAGTCAGCGGGGTGAAACCTACGAGCAGTACTTC. The chain carries TRBV12-3 or TRBV12-4 and TRBJ2-7, with TRBD2 matching 7 bases. With V trimmed by 5 bases and J by 2 bases, 6 bases remained unmatched. CDR3 length equals 14 residues.

A single count supports this clonotype. The chain couples TRBV11-3 to TRBJ1-1; the D is unclear. Germline CDR1 SGHNT, CDR2 YENEEA. Trimming stripped 5 bases from V and 5 bases from J, with 15 bases between. There are 14 residues in the CDR3. The CDR3 DNA is TGTGCCAGCAGCCCCAATCCGGGTGGGACTGAAGCTTTCTTT. Protein product: CASSPNPGGTEAFF.

V and J are TRBV9 and TRBJ1-6; D is ambiguous. CDR3 length: 14 residues. Deletions cut 0 bases from V and 7 bases from J, with 8 bases between. From germline, CDR1 is SGDLS and CDR2 YYNGEE. The CDR3, as DNA: TGTGCCAGCAGCGTAGGGCGGTACAATTCACCCCTCCACTTT. Protein product: CASSVGRYNSPLHF. Filled out from reference TRBV9 and TRBJ1-6, the complete variable domain reads DSGVTQTPKHLITATGQRVTLRCSPRSGDLSVYWYQQSLDQGLQFLIQYYNGEERAKGNILERFSAQQFPDLHSELNLSSLELGDSALYFCASSVGRYNSPLHFGNGTRLTVT.

This chain connects TRBV6-5 to TRBJ1-2; D ambiguous. Per the germline V gene, CDR1 is MNHEY and CDR2 is SVGAGI. CDR3 length: 14 amino acids. Trimming shortened V by 2 bases and J by 1 base, and 8 bases separated the two germline ends. The chain's CDR3 is CASSYRELNYGYTF. The CDR3 DNA sequence: TGTGCCAGCAGTTACAGGGAGCTTAACTATGGCTACACCTTC.

This sequence joins TRBV25-1 and TRBJ2-5; perhaps TRBD2 as D (5 bases). Germline V gives CDR1 MGHDK, CDR2 SYGVNS. Trimming removed 1 base at V and 5 bases at J, with 11 bases between. This CDR3 is 14 amino acids long. The CDR3 DNA is TGTGCCAGCAGTGAATCCGGGGTGAAGGAGACCCAGTACTTC. As protein: CASSESGVKETQYF.

The genes are TRBV10-3 and TRBJ2-3, with D maybe TRBD2 (5 bases). Germline assignment: CDR1 ENHRY and CDR2 SYGVKD. V gave up 10 bases and J gave up 1 base, with 12 bases separating them. CDR3 length equals 13 residues. The CDR3 loop reads CATSFGGTDTQYF. CDR3 nucleotide sequence: TGTGCCACTAGCTTCGGGGGCACAGATACGCAGTATTTT.

The V call is TRBV30, the J call TRBJ2-3; 11 bases are shared with TRBD2. With V trimmed by 5 bases and J by 4 bases, 5 bases remained unmatched. The CDR3 is 14 residues long. Per germline, CDR1 GTSNPN and CDR2 SVGIG (reference sequence). CDR3 DNA: TGTGCCTGGCGTAGCGGGGGGGCTTCAGATACGCAGTATTTT. It translates to CAWRSGGASDTQYF.

This sequence joins TRBV2 and TRBJ1-1; TRBD1 might be the D (5 bases). The germline CDR1 and CDR2 sequences are SNHLY and FYNNEI. Between the trimmed V and J ends, which lost 8 bases and 5 bases, there was a span of 12 bases. This CDR3 comprises 12 residues. The chain's CDR3 is CASGRGRTEAFF. The DNA for the CDR3 is TGTGCCAGCGGTAGGGGTAGGACTGAAGCTTTCTTT.

V usage is TRBV7-2 and J usage is TRBJ2-1; TRBD2 aligns across 9 bases. CDR3 length equals 16 residues. Germline CDR1 is SGHTA and CDR2 is FQGNSA. Trimming removed 4 bases from V and 2 bases from J; junction bases left unmatched: 6. This CDR3 is CASSSRGGETYNEQFF. DNA of the CDR3: TGTGCCAGCAGCTCTCGCGGGGGGGAGACCTACAATGAGCAGTTCTTC.

The chain employs TRBV12-3 or TRBV12-4 and TRBJ2-7; D perhaps matches TRBD2 (5 bases). This CDR3 spans 14 amino acids. The germline V and J ends were trimmed by 3 bases and 2 bases, with 11 bases remaining between them. The CDR3 DNA is TGTGCCAGCAGTTTTGTAGGAGGCCCCTACGAGCAGTACTTC. This translates into CASSFVGGPYEQYF.

This chain joins TRBV4-1 and TRBJ2-3; no reliable D call. The CDR3 sequence is 15 residues long. V lost 3 bases and J lost 2, with 12 bases in between. CDR1 and CDR2 from the germline V gene are MGHRA and YSYEKL. DNA for the CDR3: TGCGCCAGCAGCCATACGGAACGGAACACAGATACGCAGTATTTT. This translates into CASSHTERNTDTQYF.

The chain is built from TRBV2 and TRBJ2-4; no reliable D call. From germline, CDR1 is SNHLY and CDR2 FYNNEI. V dropped 4 bases and J dropped 5 bases, with 6 bases sitting between them. There are 12 residues in the CDR3. Here the CDR3 DNA reads TGTGCCAGCAGTGCCGGCCAAAACATTCAGTACTTC. Its protein is CASSAGQNIQYF.

The chain combines TRBV2 with TRBJ2-3, with D hard to call. There are 13 residues in the CDR3. From germline, CDR1 is SNHLY and CDR2 FYNNEI. With 5 bases removed from V and 4 bases from J, the gap between germline ends came to 10 bases. CDR3 bases: TGTGCCAGCAGTACCGTCATGGCAGATACGCAGTATTTT. As protein: CASSTVMADTQYF.